The source of this T cell receptor beta chain is a study of cytomegalovirus exposure and HLA in healthy donors. Whole-study findings and limits: On later analysis, the bulk of CMV-associated TCR beta chains appeared to be HLA-restricted.

As concerns this clone: Its antigen is still unknown.

Use of 60 Vbeta and 13 Jbeta primers characterized the PCR. Sequencing was performed with immunoSEQ multiplex PCR; in TCRdb, only in-frame clones are kept and a portion is missing. The sample yields hundreds of thousands of clones, almost 80% seen once. CDR1 and CDR2 from the germline V gene are SGHTA and FQGTGA. V gave up 5 bases and J gave up 0 bases, with 17 bases separating them. This CDR3 spans 17 amino acids. The J gene is TRBJ1-3, the V gene TRBV7-3; weak D call: TRBD1 (6 bases). This sequence was found in a male donor in good health and CMV-seronegative. Sequenced material: PBMCs. CDR3: CASSPKGQTHSGNTIYF. CDR3 in DNA: TGTGCCAGCAGCCCCAAAGGACAGACCCACTCTGGAAACACCATATATTTT.